This record concerns one T cell receptor (beta chain) sequence. Looked up from germline, CDR1 is MNHNY and CDR2 is SVGAGI (reference sequence). The CDR3 totals 14 residues. Unmatched junction bases numbered 7, after V lost 9 bases and J lost 2 bases. These data belong to a study of control samples from healthy donors and cancer patients. Assay: immunoSEQ multiplex PCR; the TCRdb copy retains only in-frame clones and omits some. The sample lists approximately 74,000 clones; about 94% were seen once. Sequencing used blood. The rearrangement uses TRBV6-6 and TRBJ1-2; 9 bases agree with TRBD1. The sequence was collected from a woman aged 25 to 39 in good health. In DNA, the CDR3 is TGTGCCAGTACAGGGGGGACAGGGAACTATGGCTACACCTTC. This encodes CASTGGTGNYGYTF.